Below are 28 T cell receptor beta chains sequenced from a single sample in a study of T cell changes during pregnancy in multiple sclerosis (dated by TCRdb to the late 2010s). Library generation was performed with the immunoSEQ multiplex PCR assay. What TCRdb holds here is the immuneACCESS table cut down to in-frame rearrangements. Part of the clones is not present; checked against another copy, under half of the missing clones reflect an unresolved V gene, and the others are unexplained. The sample data list just under 65,000 clones, and roughly 92% of these were observed just once. Roughly 3% of the sample belongs to the ten largest clones. The sample in question was CD8+ T cells from peripheral blood mononuclear cells, obtained in the second trimester of pregnancy. Receptors were obtained from a female donor with multiple sclerosis, enrolled in a pregnancy study.

The chain links TRBV9 to TRBJ2-1; 8 nucleotides line up with TRBD2. J was trimmed by 8 bases and V by 0 bases; bases with no gene match: 7. This CDR3 contains 15 residues. Germline V CDR1 and CDR2: SGDLS, YYNGEE. The CDR3 nucleotides read TGTGCCAGCAGCGTAGTGACGGGAGGGGAGGATGAGCAGTTCTTC. Translation: CASSVVTGGEDEQFF.

This chain joins TRBV7-9 and TRBJ2-7; perhaps TRBD2 as D (5 bases). The V end was cut by 3 bases, the J end by 6 bases, with 9 bases between. The CDR3 contains 12 residues. Germline V lookup: CDR1 SEHNR, CDR2 FQNEAQ (reference sequence). The CDR3: CASSFSGGEQYF. As DNA, the CDR3 is TGTGCCAGCAGCTTCAGCGGTGGCGAGCAGTACTTC.

This chain joins TRBV10-1 and TRBJ2-3, with 13 nucleotides matching TRBD2. From germline, CDR1 is WNHNN and CDR2 SYGVQD (reference sequence). The trim removed 3 bases at V and 6 bases at J, leaving 9 bases unmatched. The CDR3 spans 17 residues. The CDR3 DNA is TGCGCCAGCAGTGAAGGAAGGACTAGCGGGAGAAGGGATACGCAGTATTTT. It codes for CASSEGRTSGRRDTQYF.

The genes are TRBV27 and TRBJ2-2, with a weak D call TRBD2 (6 bases). V was cut by 5 bases and J by 5 bases, with 15 bases left in between. Germline CDR1 and CDR2: MNHEY and SMNVEV (reference sequence). This CDR3 is 15 amino acids long. The CDR3 spells CASSASSGGTGELFF. For the CDR3, the DNA is TGTGCCAGCAGTGCCTCCTCCGGAGGGACCGGGGAGCTGTTTTTT.

The genes are TRBV9 and TRBJ2-1, with D perhaps matching TRBD1 (6 bases). This CDR3 spans 15 amino acids. Germline V gene data show CDR1 as SGDLS and CDR2 as YYNGEE. V was cut by 0 bases and J by 9 bases, with 16 bases left in between. CDR3 in amino acids: CASSVGGGVFSEQFF. Here the CDR3 DNA reads TGTGCCAGCAGCGTAGGAGGGGGAGTCTTCTCTGAGCAGTTCTTC.

V gene TRBV5-1 combines with J gene TRBJ2-7, with 8 bases fitting TRBD1. Germline V gene lookup returns CDR1 SGHRS and CDR2 YFSETQ. There are 14 residues in the CDR3. V was clipped by 1 base and J by 2 bases; unmatched bases: 2. The CDR3 here is CASSLRQGPYEQYF. CDR3 coding DNA: TGCGCCAGCAGCTTGCGACAGGGGCCCTACGAGCAGTACTTC. Full variable domain (remainder filled in from reference TRBV5-1 and TRBJ2-7): KAGVTQTPRYLIKTRGQQVTLSCSPISGHRSVSWYQQTPGQGLQFLFEYFSETQRNKGNFPGRFSGRQFSNSRSEMNVSTLELGDSALYLCASSLRQGPYEQYFGPGTRLTVT.

The CDR3 region is CASSLSAGGNEQFF. The CDR3, as DNA: TGTGCCAGCAGTTTATCGGCAGGGGGTAATGAGCAGTTCTTC. The chain is built from TRBV27 and TRBJ2-1; 7 bases match TRBD1. With V trimmed by 0 bases and J by 7 bases, 3 bases remained unmatched. Germline CDR1 is MNHEY and CDR2 is SMNVEV (reference sequence). This CDR3 contains 14 residues.

V gene TRBV10-3 combines with J gene TRBJ2-3; possibly TRBD1 for D (6 bases). The CDR3 is made up of 14 amino acids. Per the germline V gene, CDR1 is ENHRY and CDR2 is SYGVKD. Trimming shortened V by 3 bases and J by 3 bases, and 10 bases separated the two germline ends. The CDR3 DNA reads TGTGCCATCAGTGAAGCAGGGACAACAGATACGCAGTATTTT. Translating gives CAISEAGTTDTQYF.

V usage is TRBV27 and J usage is TRBJ1-2; 7 bases map to TRBD1. J was trimmed by 8 bases and V by 5 bases; bases with no gene match: 14. The CDR3 has 15 residues. The V gene's germline CDR1 is MNHEY and CDR2 SMNVEV (reference sequence). The CDR3 DNA reads as TGTGCCAGCAGTCTCCTTATAGGGGGCTCAGAGGGCTACACCTTC. It codes for CASSLLIGGSEGYTF.

This clone was detected only once. The chain employs TRBV19 and TRBJ2-1, with D possibly matching TRBD2 (5 bases). Trimming stripped 10 bases from V and 5 bases from J, with 12 bases between. The CDR3 is 12 residues long. Per the germline V gene, CDR1 is LNHDA and CDR2 is SQIVND (reference sequence). The CDR3 loop reads CAIGPGDNEQFF. DNA of the CDR3: TGTGCCATTGGGCCCGGGGACAATGAGCAGTTCTTC.

This clone appeared once. J is TRBJ1-2 and V is TRBV19, with TRBD1 matching 8 bases. The V gene's germline CDR1 is LNHDA and CDR2 SQIVND (reference sequence). V gave up 5 bases and J gave up 5 bases; unmatched junction bases: 7. This CDR3 has 14 amino acids. The CDR3 loop reads CASSVRGRTYGYTF. The CDR3 DNA sequence: TGTGCCAGTAGTGTCAGGGGGCGAACTTATGGCTACACCTTC.

V and J are TRBV4-1 and TRBJ2-2, with TRBD2 matching 9 bases. Losses at the gene ends were 1 base for V and 3 bases for J; bases not matched to a gene: 3. Germline CDR1 MGHRA, CDR2 YSYEKL. This CDR3 is built from 16 residues. The DNA for the CDR3 is TGCGCCAGCAGCCAAGTAACTAGCGGGTACACCGGGGAGCTGTTTTTT. Protein sequence: CASSQVTSGYTGELFF.

This chain uses TRBV19 with TRBJ1-1; 10 nucleotides agree with TRBD1. The CDR3 has 14 amino acids. The V and J ends lost 8 bases and 4 bases, in that order; junction bases with no gene match: 7. CDR1 and CDR2 from the germline V gene are LNHDA and SQIVND (reference sequence). CDR3 amino acids: CASGTGAVFTEAFF. As DNA, the CDR3 is TGTGCCAGTGGGACAGGGGCCGTATTCACTGAAGCTTTCTTT.

This clone has only one observation. This chain uses TRBV28 with TRBJ2-2, with 7 bases matching TRBD2. CDR1 and CDR2 from the germline V gene are MDHEN and SYDVKM. This CDR3 region has 17 residues. V was clipped by 2 bases and J by 6 bases; unmatched bases: 12. This CDR3 is CASSLRPGLRGAGELFF. CDR3 sequence (DNA): TGTGCCAGCAGTTTAAGGCCGGGACTACGGGGTGCCGGGGAGCTGTTTTTT. Using reference TRBV28 and TRBJ2-2 for the parts outside the CDR3, the full variable domain is DVKVTQSSRYLVKRTGEKVFLECVQDMDHENMFWYRQDPGLGLRLIYFSYDVKMKEKGDIPEGYSVSREKKERFSLILESASTNQTSMYLCASSLRPGLRGAGELFFGEGSRLTVL.

J is TRBJ2-1 and V is TRBV7-6, with 7 nucleotides matching TRBD2. V lost 5 bases to trimming and J lost 4 bases; unmatched junction nucleotides: 8. The length of the CDR3 is 15 residues. Germline V gives CDR1 SGHVS, CDR2 FNYEAQ. CDR3 coding DNA: TGTGCCAGCAGCCGCCTGCGGGAGAATTACAATGAGCAGTTCTTC. Its protein product is CASSRLRENYNEQFF.

The chain carries TRBV7-6 and TRBJ2-1; 9 positions match TRBD2. From germline, CDR1 is SGHVS and CDR2 FNYEAQ. This CDR3 has 14 amino acids. With V trimmed by 4 bases and J by 9 bases, 7 bases remained unmatched. The CDR3 DNA reads as TGTGCCAGCAGCTACAGGACTAGCGCGGTTGAGCAGTTCTTC. Amino acids: CASSYRTSAVEQFF.

V usage is TRBV30 and J usage is TRBJ2-3, with D perhaps TRBD2 (6 bases). The V gene's germline CDR1 is GTSNPN and CDR2 SVGIG (reference sequence). Trimming took off 2 bases at V and 2 bases at J, with 11 bases between the two ends. The CDR3 contains 14 residues. The CDR3 DNA sequence: TGTGCCTGGAGTCTGGCGGGGAACACAGATACGCAGTATTTT. This codes for CAWSLAGNTDTQYF.

This clone was observed a handful of times. The chain joins TRBV6-4 to TRBJ2-3, with 12 bases lining up with TRBD2. Germline V gives CDR1 MRHNA, CDR2 SNTAGT. Losses at the gene ends were 10 bases for V and 4 bases for J; bases not matched to a gene: 6. This CDR3 is 14 amino acids long. The CDR3, as DNA: TGTGCCATCGCCGGGACTAGCGGGTCAGATACGCAGTATTTT. Amino acid sequence: CAIAGTSGSDTQYF.

The chain joins TRBV5-5 to TRBJ2-1; TRBD1 might be the D (6 bases). This CDR3 has 16 amino acids. Per the germline V gene, CDR1 is SGHKS and CDR2 is YYEKEE (reference sequence). V lost 0 bases to trimming and J lost 5 bases, with 15 bases between them. The CDR3 protein is CASSLAGDTINNEQFF. CDR3 nucleotide sequence: TGTGCCAGCAGCTTGGCCGGGGACACGATTAACAATGAGCAGTTCTTC.

The chain is built from TRBV5-4 and TRBJ2-1, with 7 bases lining up with TRBD2. The CDR3 runs to 17 residues. In germline, CDR1 is SGHNT, CDR2 YYREEE (reference sequence). Trimming took 3 bases from V and 2 from J; bases not matched to a gene: 11. The CDR3, as DNA: TGTGCCAGCAGCTCCCCGATCGGGAGGAACACCTACAATGAGCAGTTCTTC. Amino acid sequence: CASSSPIGRNTYNEQFF. The variable domain in full, with the rest retrieved from reference TRBV5-4 and TRBJ2-1, is ETGVTQSPTHLIKTRGQQVTLRCSSQSGHNTVSWYQQALGQGPQFIFQYYREEENGRGNFPPRFSGLQFPNYSSELNVNALELDDSALYLCASSSPIGRNTYNEQFFGPGTRLTVL.

This clone rates as medium-sized. The chain employs TRBV27 and TRBJ1-4; 8 positions agree with TRBD1. V lost 6 bases and J lost 6; bases outside the gene matches: 9. The CDR3 loop spans 15 amino acids. The germline gives CDR1 MNHEY, CDR2 SMNVEV (reference sequence). The CDR3 region is CASSLSTGEYEKLFF. CDR3 in DNA: TGTGCCAGCAGCCTATCGACAGGGGAGTATGAAAAACTGTTTTTT.

This chain joins TRBV11-2 and TRBJ1-5; 8 positions agree with TRBD1. V lost 5 bases, J lost 6 bases, and 9 bases stayed unmatched. CDR1 and CDR2 from the germline V gene are SGHAT and FQNNGV. The CDR3 covers 15 residues. CDR3 amino acids: CASSRATGVGQPQHF. The CDR3 region has the DNA TGTGCCAGCAGCCGGGCGACAGGGGTAGGTCAGCCCCAGCATTTT.

This rearrangement joins TRBV29-1 to TRBJ2-7; 12 bases are shared with TRBD2. The V and J ends lost 6 bases and 3 bases, in that order; junction bases with no gene match: 3. The germline gives CDR1 SQVTM, CDR2 ANQGSEA. This CDR3 contains 13 residues. The CDR3 bases are TGCAGCGTGAGGACTAGCGGGATCTACGAGCAGTACTTC. It encodes CSVRTSGIYEQYF.

The J gene is TRBJ2-3, the V gene TRBV27; a weak D match, TRBD1 (6 bases). CDR1 and CDR2 (germline): MNHEY, SMNVEV (reference sequence). V was pared by 0 bases and J by 8 bases, with 18 bases between. The CDR3 is 16 residues long. CDR3 loop: CASSLSGGRVQTTQYF. CDR3 sequence (DNA): TGTGCCAGCAGTTTATCAGGGGGACGCGTTCAAACTACGCAGTATTTT.

This chain links TRBV19 with TRBJ2-1; 14 bases match TRBD2. Trimming cost V 9 bases and J 8 bases; bases outside gene matches: 6. Per germline, CDR1 LNHDA and CDR2 SQIVND (reference sequence). There are 14 residues in the CDR3. CDR3: CASRLAGGSDEQFF. CDR3 nucleotides: TGTGCCAGCCGACTAGCGGGAGGGTCGGATGAGCAGTTCTTC.

The chain joins TRBV7-2 to TRBJ2-3; D perhaps matches TRBD2 (6 bases). Germline CDR1 reads SGHTA; CDR2 reads FQGNSA. The V end was cut by 4 bases, the J end by 2 bases, with 10 bases between. This CDR3 contains 14 residues. The CDR3 nucleotides read TGTGCCAGCAGCTCCGGGACTTACACAGATACGCAGTATTTT. Translation gives CASSSGTYTDTQYF.

V usage is TRBV9 and J usage is TRBJ2-1, with TRBD1 as a possible D gene (6 bases). The V end lost 4 bases, the J end lost 1 base, and 9 bases lay between the germline ends. CDR1 is SGDLS, CDR2 YYNGEE, per germline. The CDR3 runs 14 residues. This CDR3 is CASSPGVSYNEQFF. DNA for the CDR3: TGTGCCAGCAGCCCAGGGGTGTCCTACAATGAGCAGTTCTTC.

The chain uses TRBV14 and TRBJ2-4; 10 bases match TRBD2. After removal of 4 bases from V and 0 bases from J, the junction contained 12 bases not matched to a gene. The V gene's germline CDR1 is SGHDN and CDR2 FVKESK. The CDR3 totals 19 residues. As DNA, the CDR3 is TGTGCCAGCAGCCCTGTGTCTACAGCGGGAGGGCTAGCCAAAAACATTCAGTACTTC. Amino acid sequence: CASSPVSTAGGLAKNIQYF.